This is a list of T cell receptor beta chains from one sample in a study of blood T cell repertoires in COVID-19. TCRdb's table, derived via immunoSEQ multiplex PCR, lists solely in-frame clones and lacks some. The sample has about 95,000 clones; 75% to 90% are singletons. Sequencing input: peripheral blood. These receptors all stem from a man in his sixties with COVID-19, enrolled during active disease. Each CDR3 is given with its conserved first and last residue.

v_call	j_call	cdr3_aa
TRBV6-4	TRBJ2-1	CASSEEFSGIYNEQFF
TRBV12-3/TRBV12-4	TRBJ2-5	CASSLQETQYF
TRBV19	TRBJ1-2	CASSIGRGQGYTF
TRBV11-2	TRBJ2-5	CASSPPGTYQETQYF
TRBV5-6	TRBJ2-7	CASSLGTGAGEQYF
TRBV28	TRBJ1-1	CASGLRWTEAFF
TRBV20-1	TRBJ1-2	CRAGGQNGYTF
TRBV7-2	TRBJ2-3	CASSEAGIGDTQYF
TRBV9	TRBJ2-2	CASSSTNTGELFF
TRBV25-1	TRBJ2-5	CASRAGVTQYF
TRBV5-1	TRBJ2-5	CASSLMSGRRRETQYF
TRBV7-6	TRBJ1-1	CASSLEGGTEAFF
TRBV29-1	TRBJ2-7	CSVEGGETSPYEQYF
TRBV7-9	TRBJ1-1	CASSSGEGNTEAFF
TRBV19	TRBJ2-2	CASSSWDSYTGELFF
TRBV7-3	TRBJ2-7	CASSLTGQGYYEQYF
TRBV24-1	TRBJ2-3	CATSVRGQGKDTQYF
TRBV24-1	TRBJ2-3	CATTQSGGQGDTQYF
TRBV2	TRBJ1-2	CASSDQGQPYGYTF
TRBV2	TRBJ2-2	CASTFRDSTGELFF
TRBV3-1/TRBV3-2	TRBJ2-5	CASSQDAGLETQYF
TRBV12-5	TRBJ2-1	CASGLGKIGTSGRARSNEQFF
TRBV7-6	TRBJ1-2	CASSQDFGGTRAGYTF
TRBV7-9	TRBJ1-1	CASSLGRTEAFF
TRBV6-5	TRBJ2-7	CATEHRDRDLEQYF
TRBV7-6	TRBJ2-7	CASSPRQGQSYEQYF
TRBV7-2	TRBJ2-7	CASSSDRGAYEQYF
TRBV5-1	TRBJ1-2	CASSLGDDREDGYTF
TRBV19	TRBJ2-3	CASSISPGSAPGQPRLTDTQYF
TRBV5-1	TRBJ2-1	CASSFDRQGEGEQFF
TRBV2	TRBJ1-4	CASISQINEKLFF
TRBV5-1	TRBJ2-7	CASSAGQYSVYEQYF
TRBV27	TRBJ2-5	CASSFLGVTQTQYF
TRBV6-1	TRBJ1-3	CASSEDRNSGNTIYF
TRBV24-1	TRBJ2-5	CATSDMRQGSEETQYF
TRBV6-5	TRBJ1-2	CASSSGDRGRYGYTF
TRBV5-1	TRBJ2-7	CASSLEAEAYEQYF
TRBV28	TRBJ2-1	CASSLGTSGPYNEQFF